This TCR beta chain comes out of a study of blood T cells in healthy people across ages. Alongside a J-beta primer mix, a sample-barcoded 5' primer served in a second PCR lasting roughly 7 to 12 cycles. Tagging of each cDNA molecule was performed by a template-switch adaptor with 12 random nucleotides. TCRdb passed the 5' RACE reads through MiXCR, listing each CDR3 protein once. The sample lists over 1,200,000 distinct CDR3 sequences, 59% seen once, with 5% to 7% in the top ten. This clonotype was seen a handful of times. Sample: blood. This clonotype originated in a man younger than 35 in good health.

The CDR3 bases are TGCGCCAGCAGCTTAACCTGGACAGGAACCTACGAGCAGTACTTC. Translation: CASSLTWTGTYEQYF. The J gene is TRBJ2-7, the V gene TRBV4-1; 7 nucleotides match TRBD1. Trimming at V came to 5 bases and at J to 2 bases, leaving 9 bases not matched to a gene. The V gene's germline CDR1 is MGHRA and CDR2 YSYEKL. The CDR3 loop spans 15 amino acids.